This TCR beta chain was documented in a study of blood T cell repertoires in COVID-19. Study context: COVID-19 samples collected from the United States, Italy and Spain covered acute and convalescent phases. Sources were T cells, B-cell-depleted T cells, or PBMCs; the material itself was cDNA or gDNA.

Original handling: Reference gene primer amplification yielded estimated nucleated cell counts. This table comes from immunoSEQ multiplex PCR, and its TCRdb copy is limited to in-frame clones, with some not included. V and J calls and clone size are given by that table; D and trimming were obtained from the DNA. The sample includes tens of thousands of clones, roughly 65% of them seen just once. V shed 5 bases, J shed 6 bases, and the junction held 10 bases outside the gene matches. The CDR3 is 14 residues long. Germline CDR1 reads SGHDN; CDR2 reads FVKESK. The sequenced sample was peripheral blood. The chain uses TRBV14 and TRBJ2-7; 7 nucleotides match TRBD1. The TCR comes from a human donor in a cohort sampled during active COVID-19. This CDR3 reads CASSYRATGTEQYF. CDR3 nucleotide sequence: TGTGCCAGCAGCTATAGGGCGACAGGGACCGAGCAGTACTTC. Full variable domain (missing parts from reference TRBV14 and TRBJ2-7): EAGVTQFPSHSVIEKGQTVTLRCDPISGHDNLYWYRRVMGKEIKFLLHFVKESKQDESGMPNNRFLAERTGGTYSTLKVQPAELEDSGVYFCASSYRATGTEQYFGPGTRLTVT.